This is a list of T cell receptor beta chains from one sample in a study of shared clonotypes between healthy human individuals. The assay was immunoSEQ multiplex PCR, and TCRdb's table has in-frame clones only and misses some. This sample has around 720,000 clones, with 55% to 85% found just once. Sequencing was performed on memory CD4+ T cells sorted from blood. All receptors come from a woman in her 30s in good health. Each CDR3 is given with its conserved first and last residue. Fields, in order: clone size, D gene, J gene, V gene, CDR3 protein, CDR3 DNA. D genes are given only for firm matches. A clone size is listed for some rows: how often the clone was seen (once, few, many), or a class if it is expanded.

>many|TRBD1|TRBJ1-2|TRBV27
CASSRDRGRYGYTF
TGTGCCAGCAGTCGAGACAGGGGTCGGTATGGCTACACCTTC
>-|-|TRBJ2-5|TRBV5-4
CASSLGQLQETQYF
TGTGCCAGCAGCTTAGGACAGCTCCAAGAGACCCAGTACTTC
>-|-|TRBJ1-2|TRBV15
CATSTGTKANYGYTF
TGTGCCACCAGCACGGGAACCAAAGCTAACTATGGCTACACCTTC
>-|-|TRBJ2-6|TRBV15
CATRPSGANVLTF
TGTGCCACCAGGCCGTCTGGGGCCAACGTCCTGACTTTC
>-|-|TRBJ1-1|TRBV5-1
CASSHGGGGRITEAFF
TGCGCCAGCAGCCACGGTGGTGGGGGGAGGATCACTGAAGCTTTCTTT
>-|TRBD2|TRBJ2-6|TRBV10-1
CASSDLREVYLDGANVLTF
TGCGCCAGCAGTGATCTTCGGGAGGTCTACCTCGACGGGGCCAACGTCCTGACTTTC
>few|TRBD2|TRBJ2-1|TRBV4-1
CASSQPLRGSRNEQFF
TGCGCCAGCAGCCAACCACTGCGCGGGAGCCGCAATGAGCAGTTCTTC
>-|-|TRBJ1-3|TRBV7-2
CASSLLSSGNTIYF
TGTGCCAGCAGCTTACTGTCTTCGGGAAACACCATATATTTT
>once|TRBD1|TRBJ2-1|TRBV28
CASRETGTGGNEQFF
TGTGCCAGCAGAGAAACCGGGACAGGGGGTAATGAGCAGTTCTTC
>-|-|TRBJ1-5|TRBV2
CASSEQGFQPQHF
TGTGCCAGCAGTGAACAGGGGTTTCAGCCCCAGCATTTT
>-|TRBD2|TRBJ2-7|TRBV11-1
CASSLGLAGAYEQYF
TGTGCCAGCAGCCTGGGACTAGCGGGGGCCTACGAGCAGTACTTC
>-|TRBD1|TRBJ1-5|TRBV6-1
CASSATPGQSSNQPQHF
TGTGCCAGCAGTGCGACGCCGGGACAGTCGAGCAATCAGCCCCAGCATTTT
>-|-|TRBJ2-3|TRBV4-1
CASSPRMQGPTDTQYF
TGCGCCAGCAGCCCAAGAATGCAGGGCCCCACAGATACGCAGTATTTT
>few|-|TRBJ2-2|TRBV19
CASSIGGSNTGELFF
TGTGCCAGTAGTATAGGCGGTAGCAACACCGGGGAGCTGTTTTTT
>-|-|TRBJ2-1|TRBV27
CASSLLGGDEQFF
TGTGCCAGCAGTTTATTAGGGGGTGATGAGCAGTTCTTC
>-|-|TRBJ2-7|TRBV27
CASSLSDLSYEQYF
TGTGCCAGCAGTTTATCGGATTTAAGCTACGAGCAGTACTTC
>-|TRBD1|TRBJ1-4|TRBV5-4
CASSYKTGGGEKLFF
TGTGCCAGCAGCTATAAAACAGGGGGAGGAGAAAAACTGTTTTTT
>-|TRBD2|TRBJ2-1|TRBV11-3
CASSLEGTRDEQFF
TGTGCCAGCAGCTTAGAAGGGACTAGGGATGAGCAGTTCTTC
>-|TRBD1|TRBJ2-1|TRBV7-9
CASNVGTGNYNEQFF
TGTGCCAGCAACGTCGGGACAGGGAACTACAATGAGCAGTTCTTC
>-|TRBD2|TRBJ2-7|TRBV2
CASRAGATYEQYF
TGTGCCAGCAGAGCGGGAGCGACCTACGAGCAGTACTTC
>-|-|TRBJ1-5|TRBV2
CASSTTGSNQPQHF
TGTGCCAGCAGCACTACAGGGAGCAATCAGCCCCAGCATTTT
>-|-|TRBJ2-5|TRBV19
CASKPGLAQETQYF
TGTGCCAGTAAACCGGGACTGGCGCAAGAGACCCAGTACTTC
>-|-|TRBJ2-3|TRBV27
CASSLELRASTDTQYF
TGTGCCAGCAGTTTGGAATTGAGGGCTAGCACAGATACGCAGTATTTT
>-|TRBD1|TRBJ2-3|TRBV29-1
CSVRTGDFTDTQYF
TGCAGCGTTAGGACAGGGGATTTCACAGATACGCAGTATTTT
>-|-|TRBJ2-1|TRBV2
CASRADTLYNEQFF
TGTGCCAGCAGGGCGGACACTCTCTACAATGAGCAGTTCTTC
>-|-|TRBJ1-2|TRBV9
CASSLGQSVNYGYTF
TGTGCCAGCAGCCTTGGACAGAGCGTCAACTATGGCTACACCTTC
>once|-|TRBJ1-5|TRBV6-4
CASSVTGDSPPQHF
TGTGCCAGCAGTGTAACCGGGGACTCCCCACCCCAGCATTTT
>few|-|TRBJ2-1|TRBV28
CASSPRQAPYNEQFF
TGTGCCAGCAGTCCCCGACAGGCGCCCTACAATGAGCAGTTCTTC
>few|-|TRBJ1-5|TRBV5-4
CASSLSPGYSNQPQHF
TGTGCCAGCAGCTTGAGTCCGGGTTATAGCAATCAGCCCCAGCATTTT
>-|-|TRBJ1-1|TRBV5-1
CASSLVALDTEAFF
TGCGCCAGCAGCTTGGTAGCTTTGGACACTGAAGCTTTCTTT
>-|-|TRBJ1-5|TRBV2
CASSGGVDQPQHF
TGTGCCAGCAGTGGGGGTGTGGATCAGCCCCAGCATTTT
>-|-|TRBJ2-2|TRBV2
CASSVGQPTGELFF
TGTGCCAGCAGTGTGGGACAACCGACCGGGGAGCTGTTTTTT
>-|-|TRBJ2-1|TRBV29-1
CSVDFSGQNEQFF
TGCAGCGTAGATTTCTCGGGGCAGAATGAGCAGTTCTTC
>-|-|TRBJ2-7|TRBV7-9
CASSSGVRGPYEQYF
TGTGCCAGCAGTTCTGGGGTAAGGGGCCCCTACGAGCAGTACTTC
>-|-|TRBJ2-5|TRBV6-5
CASSLPGETQYF
TGTGCCAGCAGTCTCCCCGGCGAGACCCAGTACTTC
>few|-|TRBJ1-1|TRBV5-1
CASRFEGGNTEAFF
TGCGCCAGCAGGTTTGAAGGTGGGAACACTGAAGCTTTCTTT
>-|-|TRBJ1-4|TRBV7-7
CASSLSGPGGGEKLFF
TGTGCCAGCAGCTTATCGGGTCCCGGAGGGGGTGAAAAACTGTTTTTT
>-|TRBD1|TRBJ1-5|TRBV7-9
CASSPGQGLNQPQHF
TGTGCCAGCAGCCCGGGACAGGGATTAAATCAGCCCCAGCATTTT
>-|-|TRBJ1-1|TRBV27
CASSFYAKMNTEAFF
TGTGCCAGCAGTTTCTACGCCAAGATGAACACTGAAGCTTTCTTT
>-|-|TRBJ2-5|TRBV29-1
CSVPLRGTYQETQYF
TGCAGCGTCCCTCTAAGGGGGACGTACCAAGAGACCCAGTACTTC
>many|-|TRBJ1-3|TRBV5-1
CASSYGTSGNTIYF
TGCGCCAGCAGCTACGGGACTTCTGGAAACACCATATATTTT
>-|-|TRBJ1-3|TRBV9
CASSATDGFSGNTIYF
TGTGCCAGCAGCGCCACAGACGGCTTCTCTGGAAACACCATATATTTT
>few|TRBD2|TRBJ2-1|TRBV5-1
CASNPGLAENNEQFF
TGCGCCAGCAACCCGGGACTAGCGGAGAACAATGAGCAGTTCTTC